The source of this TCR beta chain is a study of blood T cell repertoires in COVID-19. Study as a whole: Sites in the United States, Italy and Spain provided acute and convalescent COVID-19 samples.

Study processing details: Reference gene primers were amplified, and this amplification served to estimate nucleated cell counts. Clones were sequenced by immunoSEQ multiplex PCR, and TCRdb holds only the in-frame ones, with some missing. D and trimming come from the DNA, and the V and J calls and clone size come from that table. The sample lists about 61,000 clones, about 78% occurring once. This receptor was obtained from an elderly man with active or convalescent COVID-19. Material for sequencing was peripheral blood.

The CDR3 protein is CASSQGGAGNNNEQFF. The CDR3 region has the DNA TGTGCCAGCAGCCAGGGAGGAGCGGGTAACAACAATGAGCAGTTCTTC. The chain couples TRBV4-2 to TRBJ2-1; D might be TRBD2 (6 bases). Germline-derived CDR1 and CDR2 are LGHNA and YNFKEQ. V lost 3 bases, J lost 5 bases, and 17 bases lay in between. The CDR3 spans 16 residues.